Listed below are T cell receptor beta chains from one sample, sequenced in a study of breast tumors, draining lymph nodes, adjacent tissues. TCRdb recomputed calls from the multiplex PCR reads with MiXCR, one row per CDR3 protein. The sample yields 200,000 to 250,000 distinct CDR3 sequences, approximately 29% seen once. Source material: axillary lymph node tissue. Receptors originate from a female donor with breast cancer. Some clones in this sample may be carry-over from other donors' samples. The CDR3 runs from the conserved cysteine through the conserved F or W. The D gene is left open where the match is weak. Part of the rows lack a size; the others show once, few, many or a class for expanded clones.

j_gene | d_gene | abundance | v_gene | CDR3nt | CDR3aa
TRBJ2-1 | TRBD2 | many | TRBV4-1 | TGCGCCAGCAGCCAAGATCGGCTAGCGGGAGGGTATAGTAGTGAGCAGTTCTTC | CASSQDRLAGGYSSEQFF
TRBJ2-5 | TRBD2 | many | TRBV20-1 | TGCAGTGCTATAACTTTGACTAGCCGAGAGACCCAGTACTTC | CSAITLTSRETQYF
TRBJ2-7 | TRBD2 | few | TRBV2 | TGTGCCAGCAGTGTAAAGGGAAACTTAGCGGGGGCCTCCTACGAGCAGTACTTC | CASSVKGNLAGASYEQYF
TRBJ1-5 | TRBD1 | . | TRBV7-2 | TGTGCCAGCAGCTTAGAAGGGAAGGGGGCGAATCAGCCCCAGCATTTT | CASSLEGKGANQPQHF
TRBJ2-2 | TRBD1 | many | TRBV19 | TGTGCCAGTAGTCACACAGGGGGTGCCGGGGAGCTGTTTTTT | CASSHTGGAGELFF
TRBJ1-4 | TRBD1 | many | TRBV20-1 | TGCAGTGCTAGATGGCAGGGGGCGCCGGGTGAAAAACTGTTTTTT | CSARWQGAPGEKLFF
TRBJ1-4 | . | few | TRBV15 | TGTGCCACCAGACGAGATGCCAGTAGTAATGAAAAACTGTTTTTT | CATRRDASSNEKLFF
TRBJ1-4 | TRBD1 | . | TRBV29-1 | TGCAGCGCGAAACAGGGGCGAAATGAAAAACTGTTTTTT | CSAKQGRNEKLFF
TRBJ2-5 | TRBD2 | many | TRBV28 | TGTGCCAGCAGTCCAAGACTAGCGGGAGCGATGGAAGAGACCCAGTACTTC | CASSPRLAGAMEETQYF
TRBJ1-2 | TRBD1 | many | TRBV24-1 | TGTGCCACCAGTGGACAGGGGTATGGCTACACCTTC | CATSGQGYGYTF
TRBJ2-2 | . | many | TRBV12-3/TRBV12-4 | TGTGCCAGCAGTATGACAGGCACCGGGGAGCTGTTTTTT | CASSMTGTGELFF
TRBJ1-2 | . | few | TRBV19 | TGTGCCAGTAGTACCCAAGCAGGGGAAGGCTACACCTTC | CASSTQAGEGYTF
TRBJ2-7 | . | many | TRBV7-2 | TGTGCCAGCAGCCAAGACCACGCTTCCTACGAGCAGTACTTC | CASSQDHASYEQYF
TRBJ2-1 | . | few | TRBV6-2/TRBV6-3 | TGTGCCAGCAGTTACTCACCCCGACGGACCTACAATGAGCAGTTCTTC | CASSYSPRRTYNEQFF
TRBJ2-2 | . | . | TRBV20-1 | TGCAGTGCTAGACTGGGTGGGAACACCGGGGAGCTGTCTTGG | CSARLGGNTGELSW
TRBJ2-1 | . | many | TRBV9 | TGTGCCAGCAGCCCGACTAGTTTTCCCACCTACAATGAGCAGTTCTTC | CASSPTSFPTYNEQFF
TRBJ1-2 | . | many | TRBV7-2 | TGTGCCAGCAGCCGTGGACACCCTAACTATGGCTACACCTTC | CASSRGHPNYGYTF
TRBJ2-7 | . | many | TRBV9 | TGTGCCAGCAGCGTAAAGGTGTACGAGCAGTACTTC | CASSVKVYEQYF
TRBJ2-1 | . | many | TRBV5-6 | TGTGCCAGCAGCTGGGTCGTGGAGAGTGGGCAGTTCTTC | CASSWVVESGQFF
TRBJ2-7 | TRBD1 | . | TRBV5-1 | TGCGCCATCAGCTTCGGCACAGGGGCTTACGAGCAGTACTTC | CAISFGTGAYEQYF
TRBJ2-5 | . | many | TRBV5-1 | TGCGCCAGCAGAGCAGGGCCTCAAGAGACCCAGTACTTC | CASRAGPQETQYF
TRBJ2-7 | . | many | TRBV5-6 | TGTGCCAGCAGCTTGGACACGGGAATATACGAGCAGTACTTC | CASSLDTGIYEQYF
TRBJ1-1 | . | few | TRBV7-9 | TGTGCCAGCAGCTCCAGGTTCACAGGACCGAACACTGAAGCTTTCTTT | CASSSRFTGPNTEAFF
TRBJ2-3 | TRBD1 | many | TRBV6-5 | TGTGCCAGCAGACCCGGACAGGCAGATACGCAGTATTTT | CASRPGQADTQYF
TRBJ2-1 | . | . | TRBV6-5 | TGTGCCAGCAAATTACAGGGATCCTACAATGAGCAGTTCTTC | CASKLQGSYNEQFF
TRBJ1-2 | . | many | TRBV30 | TGTGCCTGCGGGGGATCCTATGGCTACACCTTC | CACGGSYGYTF
TRBJ1-5 | TRBD1 | . | TRBV27 | TGTGCCAGTTTTGACAGGGACAATCAGCCCCAGCATTTT | CASFDRDNQPQHF
TRBJ2-7 | TRBD2 | few | TRBV27 | TGTGCCAGCAGTCCTCGGGGGCTAGCGGGACAATACTACGAGCAGTACTTC | CASSPRGLAGQYYEQYF
TRBJ2-1 | . | many | TRBV4-3 | TGCGCCAGCAGCCAAGATCCCAGGGGTAATGAGCAGTTCTTC | CASSQDPRGNEQFF
TRBJ2-3 | TRBD2 | . | TRBV2 | TGTGCCAGCAGTAAGACTAGCGGGAGCAGCACAGATACGCAGTATTTT | CASSKTSGSSTDTQYF
TRBJ2-7 | . | many | TRBV20-1 | TGCAGTGCTCCGGGATCTGGGTACGAGCAGTACTTC | CSAPGSGYEQYF
TRBJ1-2 | TRBD1 | many | TRBV18 | TGTGCCAGCTCAAGACAGGGGAATTACTATGGCTACACCTTC | CASSRQGNYYGYTF
TRBJ1-2 | . | . | TRBV11-1 | TGTGCCAGCAGCTTTGAAGTCGGGGGCTACACCTTC | CASSFEVGGYTF
TRBJ2-6 | . | many | TRBV9 | TGTGCCAGCAGCCCAAGGGGTTTTGGGGCCAACGTCCTGACTTTC | CASSPRGFGANVLTF
TRBJ2-7 | TRBD2 | many | TRBV6-4 | TGTGCCAGCAGTGATGGGACTAGCGGGAGGGATTCCTACGAGCAGTACTTC | CASSDGTSGRDSYEQYF
TRBJ1-1 | . | . | TRBV5-5 | TGTGCCGGCAGCTTGGCAGGGGTGAACACTGAAGCTTTCTTT | CAGSLAGVNTEAFF
TRBJ2-5 | TRBD1 | many | TRBV7-6 | TGTGCCAGCAGCCCACAGGGGTGGCGGAGCCTCCAAGAGACCCAGTACTTC | CASSPQGWRSLQETQYF
TRBJ1-5 | . | many | TRBV12-5 | TGTGCTAGTGGTTTACCGTGGCAGGGGCAACGACTTAGCAATCAGCCCCAGCATTTT | CASGLPWQGQRLSNQPQHF
TRBJ1-1 | TRBD1 | many | TRBV12-3/TRBV12-4 | TGTGCCAGCAGTGGACAGGGGATGAACACTGAAGCTTTCTTT | CASSGQGMNTEAFF
TRBJ1-2 | . | . | TRBV12-3/TRBV12-4 | TGTGCCAGCAGTTTGGTGCTAGCGGGGGGCGGCCACTATGGCTACACCTTC | CASSLVLAGGGHYGYTF
TRBJ2-7 | . | . | TRBV20-1 | TGCAGTGCCCTGTGGGGCGCGGGTATAAGGGGCGAGCAGTACTTC | CSALWGAGIRGEQYF
TRBJ2-3 | TRBD1 | many | TRBV5-1 | TGCGCCAGCCATAGCCGACAGGGTATAGATACGCAGTATTTT | CASHSRQGIDTQYF
TRBJ2-6 | . | many | TRBV3-1 | TGTGCCAGCAGCCAGGGGTCAATTGGTGGTGGGGCCAACGTCCTGACTTTC | CASSQGSIGGGANVLTF
TRBJ1-2 | TRBD1 | once | TRBV29-1 | TGCAGCGTTGTGGGGGACAGGGACTATGGCTACACCTTC | CSVVGDRDYGYTF
TRBJ2-7 | TRBD2 | many | TRBV5-1 | TGCGCCAGCACTCCAATAGCGGGAGGCTCCTACGAGCAGTACTTC | CASTPIAGGSYEQYF